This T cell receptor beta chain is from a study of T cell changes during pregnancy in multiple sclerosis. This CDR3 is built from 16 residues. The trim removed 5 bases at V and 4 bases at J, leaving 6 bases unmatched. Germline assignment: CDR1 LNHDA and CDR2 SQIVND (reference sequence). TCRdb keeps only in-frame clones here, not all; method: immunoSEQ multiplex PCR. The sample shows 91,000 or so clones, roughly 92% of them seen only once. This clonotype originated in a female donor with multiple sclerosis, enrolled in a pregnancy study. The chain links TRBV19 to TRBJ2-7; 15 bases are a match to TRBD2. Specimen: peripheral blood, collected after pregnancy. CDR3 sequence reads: CASSLGTSGGTYEQYF. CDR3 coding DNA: TGTGCCAGTAGTTTAGGGACTAGCGGGGGGACTTACGAGCAGTACTTC.